Below, 3 T cell receptor beta chains from the same sample are listed, as sequenced in a study of T cell responses to AZD1222 COVID-19 vaccine. The data were produced by immunoSEQ multiplex PCR, yet TCRdb's version contains in-frame clones alone and is incomplete. The sample includes 150,000 or so clones, 90% of them seen just once. Here the sequenced sample was peripheral blood, taken 28 days after the second AZD1222 dose. These receptors came from an adult who received the AZD1222 COVID-19 vaccine.

V usage is TRBV14 and J usage is TRBJ2-1; either TRBD1 or TRBD2 may fit D (6 bases each). V was pared by 2 bases and J by 12 bases, with 14 bases between. The CDR3 has 13 residues. The germline gives CDR1 SGHDN, CDR2 FVKESK. The CDR3 region is CASSQNGGPMQFF. CDR3 coding DNA: TGTGCCAGCAGCCAAAACGGGGGCCCCATGCAGTTCTTC.

CDR3 loop: CASSLDTASYYGYTF. Written as DNA, the CDR3 is TGCGCCAGCAGCTTGGACACAGCCTCTTACTATGGCTACACCTTC. The rearrangement uses TRBV5-1 and TRBJ1-2; D is unresolved. Per the germline V gene, CDR1 is SGHRS and CDR2 is YFSETQ. The CDR3 contains 15 residues. Trimming stripped 0 bases from V and 3 bases from J, with 12 bases between.

The gene calls are TRBV27 and TRBJ1-2; D uncertain. This CDR3 has 13 residues. V was trimmed by 3 bases and J by 8 bases, leaving 13 bases between them. Germline V lookup: CDR1 MNHEY, CDR2 SMNVEV (reference sequence). CDR3: CASSLTPWQGYTF. In DNA, the CDR3 is TGTGCCAGCAGTTTGACTCCGTGGCAGGGCTACACCTTC.